The clone carrying this T cell receptor beta chain was seen only a few times. The sample originates from a study of shared T cell receptors in the human thymus. The assay was immunoSEQ multiplex PCR, and TCRdb's table has in-frame clones only and misses some. The table shows about 660,000 clones, with more than 75% occurring only once. V dropped 4 bases and J dropped 6 bases, with 10 bases sitting between them. Germline CDR1 reads SGHTA; CDR2 reads FQGNSA. CDR3 length: 12 amino acids. These same data were also listed under a study on human thymus T cells. That investigation notes: Surgeons resected thymus tissue during corrective heart surgery. Blood and thymic repertoires both appeared biased in V and J gene usage.

The specimen sequenced was thymocytes. The chain couples TRBV7-2 to TRBJ2-7; D possibly corresponds to TRBD2 (5 bases). The receptor was isolated from a boy less than two years old with a congenital heart defect. The CDR3 sequence is CASSSPGCEQYF. Written as DNA, the CDR3 is TGTGCCAGCAGCTCTCCGGGGTGCGAGCAGTACTTC.